This T cell receptor (beta chain) was documented in a study of blood T cell repertoires in COVID-19. Study at large: Some COVID-19 samples were acute and others convalescent; all came from the United States, Italy and Spain.

Only in-frame clones appear in the TCRdb table, and some are missing; sequencing was by immunoSEQ multiplex PCR. The sample has 25,000 to 35,000 clones; 80% to 90% are singletons. CDR1 and CDR2 (germline): SGHTA, FQGNSA. CDR3 size: 13 residues. V lost 6 bases and J 4 bases, leaving 10 bases between the germline ends. Source material: peripheral blood. The sequence was collected from a human donor in a cohort sampled during active COVID-19. V and J are TRBV7-2 and TRBJ1-3; possible D gene TRBD1, 5 bases. CDR3 region: CASSPGSGNTIYF. The CDR3 region has the DNA TGTGCCAGCAGTCCAGGGTCAGGAAACACCATATATTTT.